These T cell receptor beta chains were read from a single sample in a study of blood T cell repertoires in COVID-19. Repertoires were generated with immunoSEQ multiplex PCR, while TCRdb's copy carries only in-frame clones and drops some. The repertoire holds under 200,000 clones, just under 80% seen once, with around 7% in the top ten. Sequenced: peripheral blood. These receptors came from a man aged 70 or older with active or convalescent COVID-19. CDR3s include the opening cysteine and the closing phenylalanine or tryptophan. A D gene is named only where the DNA matches it firmly. Size tells how often a clone was seen (once, few, many) or the class of an expanded clone, and some rows leave it out.

abundance | j_gene | v_gene | d_gene | CDR3aa | CDR3nt
- | TRBJ1-1 | TRBV11-2 | - | CASSLVGAQGSEAFF | TGTGCCAGCAGCTTAGTGGGGGCGCAGGGCTCTGAAGCTTTCTTT
- | TRBJ2-7 | TRBV7-2 | - | CASSLATAYEQYF | TGTGCCAGCAGCTTAGCGACAGCCTACGAGCAGTACTTC
- | TRBJ1-5 | TRBV3-1/TRBV3-2 | - | CASDQRQPQHF | TGTGCCAGCGACCAGCGGCAGCCCCAGCATTTT
- | TRBJ1-4 | TRBV4-1 | - | CASSQVGREIYNEKLFF | TGCGCCAGCAGCCAAGTTGGGAGGGAGATATATAATGAAAAACTGTTTTTT
- | TRBJ1-4 | TRBV28 | - | CASSPATNEKLFF | TGTGCCAGCAGCCCAGCAACTAATGAAAAACTGTTTTTT
- | TRBJ1-4 | TRBV7-2 | TRBD1 | CASSLAGQRNEKLFF | TGTGCCAGCAGCTTAGCGGGACAGAGGAATGAAAAACTGTTTTTT
- | TRBJ2-5 | TRBV5-4 | TRBD1 | CASSRNGGQGGQETQYF | TGTGCCAGCAGCAGGAACGGGGGACAGGGAGGCCAAGAGACCCAGTACTTC
- | TRBJ2-2 | TRBV5-4 | TRBD2 | CASSPGLAGTNTGELFF | TGTGCCAGCAGTCCGGGACTAGCGGGGACGAACACCGGGGAGCTGTTTTTT
- | TRBJ2-5 | TRBV7-2 | TRBD2 | CASYLTGGHETQYF | TGTGCCAGCTATCTCACGGGGGGGCATGAGACCCAGTACTTC
once | TRBJ1-4 | TRBV11-2 | - | CASSLSGQRTNEKLFF | TGTGCCAGCAGCTTGTCCGGACAGAGGACAAATGAAAAACTGTTTTTT
once | TRBJ2-1 | TRBV11-3 | - | CASSLGPRLESSYNEQFF | TGTGCCAGCAGCTTAGGCCCTAGATTGGAGAGCTCCTACAATGAGCAGTTCTTC
- | TRBJ1-4 | TRBV18 | - | CASSPPQARSGSEKLFF | TGTGCCAGCTCACCCCCACAGGCAAGGAGTGGTAGTGAAAAACTGTTTTTT
- | TRBJ1-5 | TRBV7-2 | TRBD1 | CASSDRGQPQHF | TGTGCCAGCAGCGACAGGGGTCAGCCCCAGCATTTT
- | TRBJ1-2 | TRBV7-2 | - | CASSFGQFFDYGYTF | TGTGCCAGCAGCTTCGGACAGTTTTTTGACTATGGCTACACCTTC
- | TRBJ1-2 | TRBV18 | - | CASSPGSGDTYGYTF | TGTGCCAGCTCGCCAGGGTCAGGGGATACCTATGGCTACACCTTC
- | TRBJ1-1 | TRBV27 | - | CASSLQPLSTEAFF | TGTGCCAGCAGTTTACAACCACTGAGCACTGAAGCTTTCTTT
- | TRBJ2-7 | TRBV19 | - | CASSIGGNEQYF | TGTGCCAGTAGTATAGGAGGGAACGAGCAGTACTTC
- | TRBJ2-7 | TRBV4-1 | TRBD1 | CASSLQGQGAGDEQYF | TGCGCCAGCAGCCTTCAAGGACAGGGGGCTGGCGACGAGCAGTACTTC
- | TRBJ2-1 | TRBV7-3 | TRBD1 | CASSPLSGTGEYNEQFF | TGTGCCAGCAGCCCATTATCCGGGACAGGGGAGTACAATGAGCAGTTCTTC
once | TRBJ2-7 | TRBV5-6 | - | CASSSPVAVYEQYF | TGTGCCAGCAGCTCGCCCGTAGCGGTCTACGAGCAGTACTTC
- | TRBJ1-2 | TRBV6-5 | - | CASRGPGLYGYTF | TGTGCCAGCAGGGGGCCGGGACTCTATGGCTACACCTTC
- | TRBJ1-2 | TRBV29-1 | TRBD1 | CSVGDSWGYTF | TGCAGCGTAGGGGACAGCTGGGGCTACACCTTC
- | TRBJ1-5 | TRBV2 | - | CASSALSGLNQPQHF | TGTGCCAGCAGTGCGCTGTCAGGGTTGAATCAGCCCCAGCATTTT
- | TRBJ2-7 | TRBV2 | TRBD2 | CASSGASGRTNSYEQYF | TGTGCCAGCAGTGGGGCTAGCGGGAGGACGAACTCCTACGAGCAGTACTTC
- | TRBJ2-5 | TRBV30 | TRBD2 | CAWSTQRGVQETQYF | TGTGCCTGGAGTACCCAGCGGGGGGTCCAAGAGACCCAGTACTTC
- | TRBJ1-1 | TRBV7-9 | - | CASSRDGANTEAFF | TGTGCCAGCAGCCGAGATGGGGCGAACACTGAAGCTTTCTTT
- | TRBJ1-6 | TRBV5-1 | - | CASSPGRGSGEPLHF | TGCGCCAGCAGCCCAGGACGGGGTTCAGGCGAACCCCTCCACTTT
- | TRBJ1-5 | TRBV19 | - | CASSIVGGPSNQPQHF | TGTGCCAGTAGTATCGTCGGGGGTCCAAGCAATCAGCCCCAGCATTTT
- | TRBJ2-2 | TRBV9 | TRBD1 | CASSYTHPDGQVGRWTGELFF | TGTGCCAGCAGCTATACTCACCCAGACGGACAGGTGGGCCGATGGACCGGGGAGCTGTTTTTT
- | TRBJ1-1 | TRBV6-1 | - | CASSESAGGVVNTEAFF | TGTGCCAGCAGTGAATCCGCCGGGGGGGTGGTCAACACTGAAGCTTTCTTT
- | TRBJ1-5 | TRBV10-3 | TRBD1 | CAIRGTGGDQPQHF | TGTGCCATCAGGGGGACAGGGGGGGACCAGCCCCAGCATTTT
- | TRBJ1-1 | TRBV5-1 | - | CASSVQGGTEAFF | TGCGCCAGCAGCGTGCAGGGTGGCACTGAAGCTTTCTTT
- | TRBJ1-5 | TRBV6-1 | TRBD1 | CASSEALTGYQPQHF | TGTGCCAGCAGTGAAGCCTTGACAGGGTATCAGCCCCAGCATTTT
- | TRBJ1-2 | TRBV2 | - | CASKRTVHGYTF | TGTGCCAGCAAGAGGACAGTCCATGGCTACACCTTC
few | TRBJ2-3 | TRBV4-3 | TRBD2 | CASSQDDGGAGDTQYF | TGCGCCAGCAGCCAAGATGACGGGGGGGCAGGTGATACGCAGTATTTT
- | TRBJ1-2 | TRBV3-1/TRBV3-2 | - | CASSQSVQLTF | TGTGCCAGCAGCCAATCGGTACAGCTCACCTTC
few | TRBJ2-3 | TRBV11-3 | TRBD2 | CASSFSRGADTQYF | TGTGCCAGCAGCTTCAGTCGGGGGGCAGATACGCAGTATTTT
once | TRBJ1-2 | TRBV7-8 | TRBD1 | CASSLETGWNYGYTF | TGTGCCAGCAGCTTAGAGACAGGGTGGAACTATGGCTACACCTTC
few | TRBJ1-1 | TRBV19 | - | CASSNQGPYSGTEAFF | TGTGCCAGTAGCAACCAGGGCCCCTACTCCGGCACTGAAGCTTTCTTT
- | TRBJ2-1 | TRBV2 | - | CASTLGGSGNEQFF | TGTGCCAGCACGCTGGGAGGAAGTGGTAATGAGCAGTTCTTC
few | TRBJ1-2 | TRBV7-2 | TRBD1 | CASSFDSGTGGRVNGYTF | TGTGCCAGCAGCTTCGACTCCGGGACAGGGGGTAGGGTGAATGGCTACACCTTC
- | TRBJ1-6 | TRBV6-6 | - | CASSFSTLPHGVSRSYNSPLHF | TGTGCCAGCAGCTTTTCGACCCTCCCTCACGGGGTTAGTAGATCCTATAATTCACCCCTCCACTTT
once | TRBJ1-1 | TRBV2 | - | CASRMDTTEAFF | TGTGCCAGCAGGATGGACACCACTGAAGCTTTCTTT
- | TRBJ1-4 | TRBV14 | TRBD1 | CASSSGQGAPNEKLFF | TGTGCCAGCAGCTCGGGACAGGGGGCACCTAATGAAAAACTGTTTTTT
- | TRBJ2-1 | TRBV4-2 | TRBD1 | CASSQDRGREQFF | TGTGCCAGCAGCCAAGACAGGGGGCGTGAGCAGTTCTTC
- | TRBJ1-1 | TRBV12-3/TRBV12-4 | - | CASSPGRDAFF | TGTGCCAGCAGCCCCGGCAGGGATGCTTTCTTT